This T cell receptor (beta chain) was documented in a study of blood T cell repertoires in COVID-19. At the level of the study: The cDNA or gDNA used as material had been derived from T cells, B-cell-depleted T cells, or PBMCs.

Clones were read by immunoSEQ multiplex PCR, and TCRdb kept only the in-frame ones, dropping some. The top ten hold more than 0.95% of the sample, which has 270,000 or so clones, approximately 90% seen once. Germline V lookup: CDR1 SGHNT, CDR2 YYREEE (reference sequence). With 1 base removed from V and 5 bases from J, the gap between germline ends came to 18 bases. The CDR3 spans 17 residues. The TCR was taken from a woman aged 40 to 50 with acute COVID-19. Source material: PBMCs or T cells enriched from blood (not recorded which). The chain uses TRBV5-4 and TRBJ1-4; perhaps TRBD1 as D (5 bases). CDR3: CASSLRVGGTPNEKLFF. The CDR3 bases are TGTGCCAGCAGCTTGCGCGTTGGGGGGACGCCGAATGAAAAACTGTTTTTT. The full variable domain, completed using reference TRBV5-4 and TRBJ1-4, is ETGVTQSPTHLIKTRGQQVTLRCSSQSGHNTVSWYQQALGQGPQFIFQYYREEENGRGNFPPRFSGLQFPNYSSELNVNALELDDSALYLCASSLRVGGTPNEKLFFGSGTQLSVL.